Presented here are 11 T cell receptor beta chains from one specimen sequenced in a study of early T cells in non-severe SARS-CoV-2 infection. TCRdb independently ran MiXCR on the 5' RACE reads; one entry per CDR3 protein. The sample carries about 97,000 distinct CDR3 sequences, less than 15% recorded once. Input material: whole blood. These receptors all stem from an adult who was a healthcare worker with PCR-confirmed SARS-CoV-2 infection or an uninfected control (not recorded which).

This clonotype was detected a few times. V gene TRBV20-1 combines with J gene TRBJ2-1; D possibly corresponds to TRBD2 (7 bases). The germline CDR1 and CDR2 sequences are DFQATT and SNEGSKA (reference sequence). With 5 bases removed from V and 7 bases from J, the gap between germline ends came to 18 bases. This CDR3 is built from 14 residues. DNA of the CDR3: TGCAGTGCTCCCCGGAGAGGGGGGGAGAATGAGCAGTTCTTC. Protein: CSAPRRGGENEQFF.

This CDR3 reads CASRQTQGARGYTF. CDR3 sequence (DNA): TGTGCCAGCAGACAGACACAGGGGGCGAGGGGCTACACCTTC. The V call is TRBV5-6, the J call TRBJ1-2; 9 bases are shared with TRBD1. Germline V gene lookup returns CDR1 SGHDT and CDR2 YYEEEE. After removal of 5 bases from V and 8 bases from J, the junction contained 10 bases not matched to a gene. The CDR3 is made up of 14 amino acids.

This clonotype was observed a handful of times. This rearrangement joins TRBV7-2 to TRBJ1-5, with unresolved D. The CDR3 spans 15 residues. V lost 1 base and J 3 bases, leaving 10 bases between the germline ends. Germline V gives CDR1 SGHTA, CDR2 FQGNSA. In DNA form, the CDR3 reads TGTGCCAGCAGCTTAGTGGCCGGGATCAATCAGCCCCAGCATTTT. This gives the protein CASSLVAGINQPQHF.

This clonotype has ten or more counts. The V gene is TRBV18, the J gene TRBJ1-5; D perhaps matches TRBD1 (5 bases). Trimming took off 3 bases at V and 3 bases at J, with 6 bases between the two ends. The V gene's germline CDR1 is KGHSH and CDR2 LQKENI. The CDR3 runs to 13 residues. The CDR3 sequence is CASSPDNNQPQHF. DNA of the CDR3: TGTGCCAGCTCACCGGACAACAATCAGCCCCAGCATTTT.

This clonotype was seen many times. V gene TRBV7-6 combines with J gene TRBJ2-2; no firm D call. The CDR3 has 13 residues. The germline gives CDR1 SGHVS, CDR2 FNYEAQ. V lost 0 bases to trimming and J lost 5 bases, with 4 bases between them. The DNA for the CDR3 is TGTGCCAGCAGCTTAGCCCAGACCGGGGAGCTGTTTTTT. This codes for CASSLAQTGELFF.

This clonotype occurred a few times. The genes are TRBV12-3 or TRBV12-4 and TRBJ1-1; perhaps TRBD1 as D (6 bases). Trimming left V 7 bases short and J 5 bases short, with 14 bases between. The CDR3 is 13 amino acids. The CDR3 reads CASTWTAGTEAFF. CDR3 coding DNA: TGTGCCAGCACTTGGACAGCCGGGACTGAAGCTTTCTTT.

Many counts were recorded for this clonotype. The J gene is TRBJ1-5, the V gene TRBV20-1, with D possibly being TRBD1 (5 bases). Trimming left V 6 bases short and J 7 bases short, with 13 bases between. Germline CDR1 is DFQATT and CDR2 is SNEGSKA (reference sequence). The CDR3 has 12 amino acids. The CDR3 here is CSAGRGSQPQHF. The DNA for the CDR3 is TGCAGTGCCGGGAGGGGTTCGCAGCCCCAGCATTTT.

This clonotype was seen ten or more times. This CDR3 is CASGPVNNEQFF. The CDR3 bases are TGCGCCAGCGGACCCGTGAACAATGAGCAGTTCTTC. The chain carries TRBV10-1 and TRBJ2-1; D is unclear. In germline, CDR1 is WNHNN, CDR2 SYGVQD (reference sequence). This CDR3 is 12 amino acids long. V lost 8 bases and J lost 5, with 10 bases in between.

This clonotype turned up a few times. The chain couples TRBV29-1 to TRBJ2-1; the D gene could be TRBD1 or TRBD2 (7 bases each). Trimming removed 7 bases at V and 6 bases at J, with 19 bases between. CDR1 and CDR2 from the germline V gene are SQVTM and ANQGSEA. The CDR3 is made up of 14 amino acids. CDR3 DNA: TGCAGCGGTGTTAACAGGGAGGGGGCCAATGAGCAGTTCTTC. Its translation: CSGVNREGANEQFF.

This sequence joins TRBV28 and TRBJ1-1; D uncertain. Trimming took off 4 bases at V and 5 bases at J, with 5 bases between the two ends. The CDR3 sequence is 11 residues long. Germline CDR1 and CDR2: MDHEN and SYDVKM. CDR3 sequence: CASSSKTEAFF. The DNA for the CDR3 is TGTGCCAGCAGTTCAAAAACTGAAGCTTTCTTT.

This clonotype was seen more than once but under ten times. The V and J genes are TRBV7-9 and TRBJ1-4; D may be TRBD1 (6 bases). The CDR3 runs 14 residues. CDR1 SEHNR and CDR2 FQNEAQ come from the germline V gene (reference sequence). V shed 5 bases and J shed 3 bases, with 10 bases lying between them. CDR3 nucleotide sequence: TGTGCCAGCAGCCCGGGACAATCTAATGAAAAACTGTTTTTT. Translation gives CASSPGQSNEKLFF.